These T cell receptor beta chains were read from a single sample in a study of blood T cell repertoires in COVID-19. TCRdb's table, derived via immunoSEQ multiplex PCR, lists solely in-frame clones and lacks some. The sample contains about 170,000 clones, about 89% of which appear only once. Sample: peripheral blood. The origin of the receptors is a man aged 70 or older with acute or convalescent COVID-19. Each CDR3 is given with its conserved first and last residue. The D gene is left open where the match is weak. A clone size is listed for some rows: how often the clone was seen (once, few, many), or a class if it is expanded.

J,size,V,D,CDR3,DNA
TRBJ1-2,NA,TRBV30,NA,CAWSRQGGYGYTF,TGTGCCTGGAGCCGCCAGGGAGGCTATGGCTACACCTTC
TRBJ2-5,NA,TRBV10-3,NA,CAISGTRGNQETQYF,TGTGCCATCAGTGGAACAAGGGGGAACCAAGAGACCCAGTACTTC
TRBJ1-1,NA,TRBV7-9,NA,CASSLVEESLYFTEAFF,TGTGCCAGCAGCTTAGTTGAAGAGTCCCTTTACTTCACTGAAGCTTTCTTT
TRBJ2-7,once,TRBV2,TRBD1,CAGGQLSEQYF,TGTGCCGGGGGACAGCTGAGCGAGCAGTACTTC
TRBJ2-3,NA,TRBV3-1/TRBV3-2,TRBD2,CASSLLPGLAGDTDTQYF,TGTGCCAGCAGCCTTCTCCCCGGACTAGCGGGGGACACAGATACGCAGTATTTT
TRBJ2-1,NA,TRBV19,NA,CASSAGWRTMVDEQFF,TGTGCCAGTAGTGCGGGGTGGAGGACTATGGTGGATGAGCAGTTCTTC
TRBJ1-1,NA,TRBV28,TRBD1,CASSLYTGGRTEAFF,TGTGCCAGCAGTTTATACACAGGGGGCCGGACTGAAGCTTTCTTT
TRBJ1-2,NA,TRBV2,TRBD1,CARRDRGSHGYTF,TGTGCCCGCCGGGACAGGGGCTCCCATGGCTACACCTTC
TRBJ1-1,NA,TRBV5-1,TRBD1,CASRTQQGSTEAFF,TGCGCCAGCAGAACCCAACAGGGGTCGACAGAAGCTTTCTTT
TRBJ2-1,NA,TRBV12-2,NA,CASRRPRRAGGSENEQFF,TGTGCAAGTCGCCGCCCCCGCCGAGCGGGAGGGTCCGAGAATGAGCAGTTCTTC
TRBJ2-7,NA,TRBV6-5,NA,CASGRTGGSYEQYF,TGTGCCAGCGGGAGGACAGGTGGGTCCTACGAGCAGTACTTC
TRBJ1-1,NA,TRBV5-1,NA,CASSLKGRDTEAFF,TGCGCCAGCAGCTTGAAGGGGCGAGACACTGAAGCTTTCTTT
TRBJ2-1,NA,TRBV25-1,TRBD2,CASSDGLAGLNEQFF,TGTGCCAGCAGTGACGGACTAGCGGGGTTGAATGAGCAGTTCTTC
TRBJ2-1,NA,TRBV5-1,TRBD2,CASSLGTSDEQFF,TGCGCCAGCAGCTTGGGGACTAGCGATGAGCAGTTCTTC
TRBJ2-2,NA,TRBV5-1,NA,CASSPSGHTNTGELFF,TGCGCCAGCAGCCCCTCGGGACACACGAACACCGGGGAGCTGTTTTTT
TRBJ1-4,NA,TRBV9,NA,CASSVTAVQDNEKLFF,TGTGCCAGCAGCGTAACGGCGGTACAAGATAATGAAAAACTGTTTTTT
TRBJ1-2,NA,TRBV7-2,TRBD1,CASSRTGTNYGYTF,TGTGCCAGCAGCCGGACAGGGACTAACTATGGCTACACCTTC
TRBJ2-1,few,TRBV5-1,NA,CASSLMVAANNEQFF,TGCGCCAGCAGCTTGATGGTAGCGGCCAACAATGAGCAGTTCTTC
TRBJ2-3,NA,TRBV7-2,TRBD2,CASSPTSGGAGDTQYF,TGTGCCAGCAGCCCGACTAGCGGGGGGGCCGGAGATACGCAGTATTTT
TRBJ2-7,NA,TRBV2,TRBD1,CASTWDRGGYEQYF,TGTGCCAGCACTTGGGACAGGGGCGGATACGAGCAGTACTTC
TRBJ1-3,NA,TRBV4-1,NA,CASSQDLNSGNTIYF,TGCGCCAGCAGCCAAGATTTAAACTCTGGAAACACCATATATTTT
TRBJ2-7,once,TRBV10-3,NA,CAISEGASYYEQYF,TGTGCCATCAGTGAGGGGGCCTCCTACTACGAGCAGTACTTC
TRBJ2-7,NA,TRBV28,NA,CASSFEAYEQYF,TGTGCCAGCAGTTTTGAGGCATACGAGCAGTACTTC
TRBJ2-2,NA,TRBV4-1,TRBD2,CASSPRLSGRYTNTGELFF,TGCGCCAGCAGCCCCCGACTGAGCGGGAGGTATACGAACACCGGGGAGCTGTTTTTT
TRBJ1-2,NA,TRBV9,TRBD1,CASSAGQGDGYTF,TGTGCCAGCAGCGCCGGACAGGGGGATGGCTACACCTTC
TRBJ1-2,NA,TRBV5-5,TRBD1,CASSLVTGGFGANYGYTF,TGTGCCAGCAGCTTGGTTACAGGGGGGTTCGGAGCTAACTATGGCTACACCTTC
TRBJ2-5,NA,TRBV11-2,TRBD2,CASSSGTSGPMETQYF,TGTGCCAGCAGTTCCGGGACTAGCGGGCCCATGGAGACCCAGTACTTC
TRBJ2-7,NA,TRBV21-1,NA,CASSCQNSSYEQYF,TGTGCCAGCAGCTGTCAGAACAGCTCCTACGAGCAGTACTTC
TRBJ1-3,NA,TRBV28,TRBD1,CASSAGTGGSGNTIYF,TGTGCCAGCAGTGCAGGGACAGGGGGCTCTGGAAACACCATATATTTT
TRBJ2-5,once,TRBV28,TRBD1,CASGTGGGIETQYF,TGTGCCAGCGGGACAGGGGGCGGAATAGAGACCCAGTACTTC
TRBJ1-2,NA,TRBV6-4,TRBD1,CASSAPPQGQGGGYTF,TGTGCCAGCAGTGCCCCTCCCCAGGGACAGGGTGGCGGCTACACCTTC
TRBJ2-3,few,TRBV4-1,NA,CASSQEERSTDTQYF,TGCGCCAGCAGCCAAGAGGAGCGGAGCACAGATACGCAGTATTTT
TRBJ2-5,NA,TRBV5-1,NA,CASSEQEETQYF,TGCGCCAGCAGCGAGCAAGAAGAGACCCAGTACTTC
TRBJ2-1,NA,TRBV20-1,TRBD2,CSASSGRRNEQFF,TGCAGTGCTAGTAGCGGGAGACGGAATGAGCAGTTCTTC
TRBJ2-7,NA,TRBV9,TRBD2,CASSVGASGVYEQYF,TGTGCCAGCAGCGTAGGGGCTAGCGGGGTCTACGAGCAGTACTTC
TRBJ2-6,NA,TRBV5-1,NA,CASSWMVQGSGANVLTF,TGCGCCAGCAGCTGGATGGTACAGGGCTCTGGGGCCAACGTCCTGACTTTC
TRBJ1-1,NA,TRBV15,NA,CATSRDSVSRTEAFF,TGTGCCACCAGCAGAGATAGCGTATCAAGGACTGAAGCTTTCTTT
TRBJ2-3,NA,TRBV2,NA,CASSVEAPSTDTQYF,TGTGCCAGCAGTGTGGAAGCGCCTAGCACAGATACGCAGTATTTT
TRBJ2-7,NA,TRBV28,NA,CATGGFPYEQYF,TGTGCCACCGGCGGGTTTCCCTACGAGCAGTACTTC
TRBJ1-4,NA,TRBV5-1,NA,CATGSGPNEKLFF,TGCGCCACCGGGAGTGGGCCTAATGAAAAACTGTTTTTT
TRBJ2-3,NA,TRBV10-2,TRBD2,CASSDLAGGTDTQYF,TGCGCCAGCAGTGACCTAGCGGGGGGCACAGATACGCAGTATTTT
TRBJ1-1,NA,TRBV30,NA,CAWSVFGRGGNTEAFF,TGTGCCTGGAGTGTATTTGGTCGCGGGGGGAACACTGAAGCTTTCTTT
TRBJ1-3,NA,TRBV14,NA,CASSPDILPGNTIYF,TGTGCCAGCAGCCCAGACATTCTACCTGGAAACACCATATATTTT
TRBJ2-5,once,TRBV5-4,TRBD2,CASSSIAGGPGETQYF,TGTGCCAGCAGCTCCATAGCGGGGGGGCCAGGGGAGACCCAGTACTTC
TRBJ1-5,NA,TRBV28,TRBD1,CASSPYRGRPNQPQHF,TGTGCCAGCAGTCCATACAGGGGCAGGCCCAATCAGCCCCAGCATTTT
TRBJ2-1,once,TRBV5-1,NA,CASSSNPGFYNEQFF,TGCGCCAGCAGCAGCAACCCGGGATTCTACAATGAGCAGTTCTTC
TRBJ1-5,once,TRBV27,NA,CASSFDRSNQPQHF,TGTGCCAGCAGTTTTGACAGAAGCAATCAGCCCCAGCATTTT
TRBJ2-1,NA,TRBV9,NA,CASSEEFSGNEQFF,TGTGCCAGCAGCGAGGAATTTAGCGGCAATGAGCAGTTCTTC
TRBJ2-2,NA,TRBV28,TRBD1,CASTPGQGSGELFF,TGTGCCAGCACCCCCGGACAGGGGTCCGGGGAGCTGTTTTTT
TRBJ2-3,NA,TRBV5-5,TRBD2,CASRAGTSGSRADTQYF,TGTGCCAGCAGGGCCGGGACTAGCGGGAGTAGGGCAGATACGCAGTATTTT